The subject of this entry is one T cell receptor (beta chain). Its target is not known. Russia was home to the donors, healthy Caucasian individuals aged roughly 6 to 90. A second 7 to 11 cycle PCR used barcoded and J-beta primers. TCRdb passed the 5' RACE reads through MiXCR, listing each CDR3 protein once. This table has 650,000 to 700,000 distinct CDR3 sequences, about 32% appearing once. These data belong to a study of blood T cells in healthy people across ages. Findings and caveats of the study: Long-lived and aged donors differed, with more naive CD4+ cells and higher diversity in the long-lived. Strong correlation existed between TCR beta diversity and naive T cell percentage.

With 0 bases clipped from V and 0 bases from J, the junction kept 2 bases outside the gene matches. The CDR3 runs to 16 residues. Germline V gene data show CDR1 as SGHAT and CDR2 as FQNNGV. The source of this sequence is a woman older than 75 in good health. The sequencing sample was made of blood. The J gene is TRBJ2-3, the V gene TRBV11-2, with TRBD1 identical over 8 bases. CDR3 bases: TGTGCCAGCAGCTTAGACAGGGGGCGCAGCACAGATACGCAGTATTTT. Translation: CASSLDRGRSTDTQYF. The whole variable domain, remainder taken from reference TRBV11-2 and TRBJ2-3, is EAGVAQSPRYKIIEKRQSVAFWCNPISGHATLYWYQQILGQGPKLLIQFQNNGVVDDSQLPKDRFSAERLKGVDSTLKIQPAKLEDSAVYLCASSLDRGRSTDTQYFGPGTRLTVL.